This is a list of T cell receptor beta chains from one sample in a study of T-cell reconstitution after alpha-beta-depleted transplantation in children. TCRdb reanalysed the PCR reads using MiXCR and keeps one entry per CDR3 protein. The table has roughly 670,000 distinct CDR3 sequences, 13% seen once. This specimen was PBMCs, taken before TCRalphabeta/CD19-depleted stem cell transplant. These receptor sequences come from a girl aged 2 to 9 with congenital amegakaryocytic thrombocytopenia, due to receive a stem cell transplant. CDR3s include the opening cysteine and the closing phenylalanine or tryptophan. D genes are given only for firm matches. Size is stated for part of the rows, as once, few or many counts, or as a class when the clone is expanded.

V gene	clone size	J gene	D gene	CDR3 protein	CDR3 DNA
TRBV5-6	many	TRBJ2-1	TRBD2	CASSSLAENEQFF	TGTGCCAGCAGCTCACTAGCGGAGAATGAGCAGTTCTTC
TRBV6-5	many	TRBJ2-7	TRBD2	CASSYGAGGPYEQYF	TGTGCCAGCAGTTACGGGGCGGGAGGTCCCTACGAGCAGTACTTC
TRBV6-5	NA	TRBJ2-1	NA	CANSYGGSSYNEQFF	TGTGCCAACAGTTACGGTGGGAGCTCCTACAATGAGCAGTTCTTC
TRBV12-3/TRBV12-4	NA	TRBJ2-6	NA	CASSSLLLPGANVLTF	TGTGCCAGCAGTTCCCTTCTTCTTCCTGGGGCCAACGTCCTGACTTTC
TRBV5-1	many	TRBJ2-7	NA	CASSFNTYEQYF	TGCGCCAGCAGCTTTAACACCTACGAGCAGTACTTC
TRBV6-1	NA	TRBJ2-7	TRBD2	CASSVPSGVYEQYF	TGTGCCAGCAGCGTCCCAAGCGGGGTCTACGAGCAGTACTTC
TRBV5-1	many	TRBJ2-1	TRBD2	CASSMGLVNEQFF	TGCGCCAGCAGCATGGGACTAGTTAATGAGCAGTTCTTC
TRBV4-1	NA	TRBJ2-3	TRBD1	CASSHRTGTSTDTQYF	TGCGCCAGCAGCCATAGGACAGGAACTTCCACAGATACGCAGTATTTT
TRBV20-1	many	TRBJ2-7	NA	CSARDPAAGSLYEQYF	TGCAGTGCTAGAGACCCTGCGGCAGGGTCCCTCTACGAGCAGTACTTC
TRBV20-1	many	TRBJ2-2	NA	CSARDRSTGELFF	TGCAGTGCTAGAGATCGGAGCACCGGGGAGCTGTTTTTT
TRBV5-1	many	TRBJ2-1	NA	CASSASYNEQFF	TGCGCCAGCAGCGCCTCCTACAATGAGCAGTTCTTC
TRBV15	NA	TRBJ2-1	TRBD2	CATSRDDERETHNEQFF	TGTGCCACCAGCAGAGATGATGAGCGGGAGACCCACAATGAGCAGTTCTTC
TRBV5-1	many	TRBJ2-5	NA	CASSYSGRRDVTQYF	TGCGCCAGCAGCTACTCTGGGCGGAGGGATGTGACCCAGTACTTC
TRBV6-5	NA	TRBJ1-5	NA	CASSYSEAPLLYQPQHF	TGTGCCAGCAGTTACTCCGAAGCCCCGCTCCTTTATCAGCCCCAGCATTTT